This T cell receptor beta chain originates from a study of T cell responses to AZD1222 COVID-19 vaccine (dated by TCRdb to about 2021). Describing the broader study: TCR sequencing was performed for 230 to 250 trial participants, of whom about 210 were given two doses of AZD1222 and around 25 were given two doses of MenACWY control vaccine. Enrollment into the trials was organized by age into subgroups of 18-55, 56-69 and 70-plus years, and those subgroups contained approximately 150, 30 and 60 TCR-sequenced participants, respectively. What the study reported, not specific to this receptor: Participants were mostly white British and included more females than males, and it was suggested by the authors that clonal diversity may have been underestimated. Only six AZD1222 recipients were SARS-CoV-2 seropositive at baseline, limiting conclusions about previously exposed vaccinees. A significant rise in spike-specific TCR breadth and depth was observed after two AZD1222 doses relative to day 0 and relative to MenACWY recipients. In the small 56-69-year group, the increase in depth fell short of significance, most likely because of low power. CD4 TCRs associated with the vaccine covered the entire spike protein, and the dominant responses were in regions 160-218 and 743-854. Reportedly, close to half of the unique spike-specific TCRs recognized epitopes lying outside the regions that are mutated in the B.1.351 and B.1.1.7 variants. Because no samples from the day 14 peak response were available, repertoires could be characterized only after the peak T cell response.

Worth noting for this clone: The specificity of this receptor is unknown. Base qualities are not provided; no much larger clone lies one nucleotide away.

The time point label for this specimen denotes: baseline before first vaccination. The treatment or condition label of this sample denotes: meningococcal conjugate vaccine given as trial control. Samples from vaccinated people were obtained from the UK trials COV001 and COV002, which included a single-blind randomized controlled phase 2/3 trial of AZD1222 (ChAdOx1 nCoV-19) in healthy adults. Trial participant PBMC samples were collected at day 0 and day 28 after the second dose for TCRbeta chain sequencing. Including cysteine and phenylalanine, the CDR3 has 14 amino acids. Only the CDR3 part of the read is kept: 42 bases, read in frame from the first base. Trimming accounts for 6 bases at V and 5 bases at J, while the number of junction bases matched to no gene is 8. Per the germline V gene (reference sequence), MNHEY is the CDR1 and SMNVEV is the CDR2. The CDR3 regions of human TCRbeta chains were subjected to immunosequencing. The paper's data handling went like this. TCRs in the repertoires were compared against a reference library of SARS-CoV-2-specific TCRs that had been generated with the MIRA antigen-specificity platform. Breadth was defined as the fraction of unique TCRs that were SARS-CoV-2-associated, and depth was defined as the fraction of total T cells that were SARS-CoV-2-associated. Using the MIRA data, each spike-specific TCR was mapped to the spike region that the TCR reacts to and placed in a CD4 or CD8 class. Log10-transformed breadth and depth values were compared by one-way ANOVA with Sidak's multiple comparisons tests. This is the immuneACCESS table as TCRdb keeps it, with only in-frame sequences that have V and J called. A part of the clones is gone; compared with another copy, unresolved V genes explain less than half, and the rest is unexplained. That table gives V, J and clone size, and the DNA gave D and trimming. In this sample the table shows about 83,000 clones, more than 75% of which occur a single time. Jointly, the top ten make up roughly 5.1% of the sample.

This TCR was sampled from an adult in good health. The input for sequencing was peripheral blood, taken on day 0 of MenACWY control vaccination. The chain is made from TRBV27 and TRBJ2-7; 9 nucleotides in the junction match TRBD2. CDR3 region: CASSYSGSSNEQYF. In nucleotide form, the sequence is TGTGCCAGCAGCTATAGCGGGAGCAGCAACGAGCAGTACTTC.